The rows below give T cell receptor beta chains drawn from one sample of a study of cytomegalovirus exposure and HLA in healthy donors. Using immunoSEQ multiplex PCR, the repertoire was profiled, and TCRdb retains in-frame clones only, with some absent. The sample holds 150,000 to 200,000 clones; approximately 78% are singletons and the top ten take 1.4%. Sequenced input: PBMCs. The receptors stem from a male donor in good health and CMV-seronegative. The CDR3 runs from the conserved cysteine through the conserved F or W. D genes are given only for firm matches. Clone sizes are given selectively: once, few, many, or a class where the clone is expanded.

j_gene: TRBJ2-3; v_gene: TRBV10-3; abundance: once; d_gene: TRBD1; CDR3nt: TGTGCCACCGCGACAGGGGGCACAGATACGCAGTATTTT; CDR3aa: CATATGGTDTQYF
j_gene: TRBJ1-5; v_gene: TRBV30; abundance: NA; d_gene: NA; CDR3nt: TGTGCCCCCTACCAACGGCGGGGCGCTCAGCCCCAGCATTTT; CDR3aa: CAPYQRRGAQPQHF
j_gene: TRBJ2-2; v_gene: TRBV9; abundance: NA; d_gene: TRBD2; CDR3nt: TGTGCCAGCAGCGTAGCCGGGACTAGCGGCACCGGGGAGCTGTTTTTT; CDR3aa: CASSVAGTSGTGELFF
j_gene: TRBJ2-7; v_gene: TRBV11-2; abundance: NA; d_gene: TRBD1; CDR3nt: TGTGCCAGCAGCTCCCGGGACAGGGGGTACGAGCAGTACTTC; CDR3aa: CASSSRDRGYEQYF
j_gene: TRBJ1-1; v_gene: TRBV9; abundance: NA; d_gene: NA; CDR3nt: TGTGCCAGCAGCGTAGGACAGATCGCGAACACTGAAGCTTTCTTT; CDR3aa: CASSVGQIANTEAFF
j_gene: TRBJ1-6; v_gene: TRBV7-6; abundance: NA; d_gene: NA; CDR3nt: TGTGCCAGCAGCTCCCTACCGGTTTACAATTCACCCCTCCACTTT; CDR3aa: CASSSLPVYNSPLHF
j_gene: TRBJ1-2; v_gene: TRBV4-3; abundance: NA; d_gene: NA; CDR3nt: TGCGCCAGCAGCCAAGAGGAGACTAACTATGGCTACACCTTC; CDR3aa: CASSQEETNYGYTF
j_gene: TRBJ1-4; v_gene: TRBV19; abundance: NA; d_gene: NA; CDR3nt: TGTGCCAGTAGTTCGTCAGGGGTAACTAATGAAAAACTGTTTTTT; CDR3aa: CASSSSGVTNEKLFF
j_gene: TRBJ1-1; v_gene: TRBV9; abundance: NA; d_gene: NA; CDR3nt: TGTGCCAGCAGCCCAACAGGGAACACTGAAGCTTTCTTT; CDR3aa: CASSPTGNTEAFF
j_gene: TRBJ2-3; v_gene: TRBV29-1; abundance: NA; d_gene: TRBD1; CDR3nt: TGCAGCCATCGACAGGGGAATCCGACAGATACGCAGTATTTT; CDR3aa: CSHRQGNPTDTQYF
j_gene: TRBJ2-3; v_gene: TRBV9; abundance: once; d_gene: TRBD2; CDR3nt: TGTGCCAGCAGCGTGCAAGGCGCGGGGGGCAGGGATACGCAGTATTTT; CDR3aa: CASSVQGAGGRDTQYF
j_gene: TRBJ2-7; v_gene: TRBV13; abundance: NA; d_gene: NA; CDR3nt: TGTGCCAGCAGCAACCGGGACTCTACCTACGAGCAGTACTTC; CDR3aa: CASSNRDSTYEQYF
j_gene: TRBJ2-5; v_gene: TRBV7-7; abundance: NA; d_gene: TRBD2; CDR3nt: TGTGCTAGCAGCTTAAATAGCGGGGGGGCCGGTGAGACCCAGTACTTC; CDR3aa: CASSLNSGGAGETQYF
j_gene: TRBJ1-1; v_gene: TRBV7-9; abundance: NA; d_gene: NA; CDR3nt: TGTGCCAGCAGCGAGCAGGGGATGAACACTGAAGCTTTCTTT; CDR3aa: CASSEQGMNTEAFF
j_gene: TRBJ1-1; v_gene: TRBV5-6; abundance: NA; d_gene: NA; CDR3nt: TGTGCCAGCAATCCCCGTGGGAGGGACACTGAAGCTTTCTTT; CDR3aa: CASNPRGRDTEAFF
j_gene: TRBJ1-4; v_gene: TRBV5-6; abundance: NA; d_gene: NA; CDR3nt: TGTGCCAGCAGTCGCACAGGAGACGATGAAAAACTGTTTTTT; CDR3aa: CASSRTGDDEKLFF
j_gene: TRBJ1-1; v_gene: TRBV14; abundance: NA; d_gene: NA; CDR3nt: TGTGCCAGCAGCCGAACCAGGGTGGTGAACACTGAAGCTTTCTTT; CDR3aa: CASSRTRVVNTEAFF
j_gene: TRBJ1-4; v_gene: TRBV5-4; abundance: NA; d_gene: NA; CDR3nt: TGTGCCAGCAGCTTCGATGAGGGCTCTGAAAAACTGTTTTTT; CDR3aa: CASSFDEGSEKLFF
j_gene: TRBJ1-2; v_gene: TRBV5-4; abundance: few; d_gene: TRBD1; CDR3nt: TGTGCCAGCAGCACGGAGACAGGGAATGGCTACACCTTC; CDR3aa: CASSTETGNGYTF
j_gene: TRBJ1-5; v_gene: TRBV19; abundance: few; d_gene: TRBD1; CDR3nt: TGTGCCAGCCGGGGACAGAATAGCAATCAGCCCCAGCATTTT; CDR3aa: CASRGQNSNQPQHF
j_gene: TRBJ2-7; v_gene: TRBV5-1; abundance: NA; d_gene: NA; CDR3nt: TGCGCCAGCAGCGAACAGGGAGATTCCGCCGAGGGGCAGTACTTC; CDR3aa: CASSEQGDSAEGQYF
j_gene: TRBJ2-1; v_gene: TRBV9; abundance: NA; d_gene: NA; CDR3nt: TGTGCCAGCAGCGTAGATGGCAATTACAATGAGCAGTTCTTC; CDR3aa: CASSVDGNYNEQFF
j_gene: TRBJ2-7; v_gene: TRBV6-5; abundance: NA; d_gene: NA; CDR3nt: TGTGCCAGCAGTGACACTCTAGAGCAGTACTTC; CDR3aa: CASSDTLEQYF
j_gene: TRBJ1-1; v_gene: TRBV6-5; abundance: NA; d_gene: NA; CDR3nt: TGTGCCAGCAACCAGGGCACTGAAGCTTTCTTT; CDR3aa: CASNQGTEAFF
j_gene: TRBJ2-2; v_gene: TRBV5-1; abundance: NA; d_gene: NA; CDR3nt: TGCGCCAGCAGCGCACAGGGGAACACCGGGGAGCTGTTTTTT; CDR3aa: CASSAQGNTGELFF
j_gene: TRBJ1-2; v_gene: TRBV7-2; abundance: once; d_gene: NA; CDR3nt: TGTGCCAGCAGCTTAGGGACAGAAAATGGCTACACCTTC; CDR3aa: CASSLGTENGYTF
j_gene: TRBJ1-3; v_gene: TRBV5-1; abundance: NA; d_gene: TRBD1; CDR3nt: TGCGCCAGCAGCCAAGGACAGGGAAGAATGGCTGGAAACACCATATATTTT; CDR3aa: CASSQGQGRMAGNTIYF
j_gene: TRBJ2-2; v_gene: TRBV2; abundance: NA; d_gene: NA; CDR3nt: TGTGCCAGCAGTGAGTCCGTAGCCGGGGAGCTGTTTTTT; CDR3aa: CASSESVAGELFF
j_gene: TRBJ2-7; v_gene: TRBV2; abundance: few; d_gene: NA; CDR3nt: TGTGCCAGCAGTGACAGGGGATACTCCTACGAGCAGTACTTC; CDR3aa: CASSDRGYSYEQYF
j_gene: TRBJ1-2; v_gene: TRBV2; abundance: once; d_gene: TRBD1; CDR3nt: TGTGCCAGCAGTGAAGGGACAGGCTATGGCTACACCTTC; CDR3aa: CASSEGTGYGYTF
j_gene: TRBJ2-7; v_gene: TRBV5-4; abundance: NA; d_gene: TRBD2; CDR3nt: TGTGCCAGCAGCTCTCGACTAGCGGGAGCTCACGAGCAGTACTTC; CDR3aa: CASSSRLAGAHEQYF
j_gene: TRBJ1-2; v_gene: TRBV6-5; abundance: NA; d_gene: TRBD1; CDR3nt: TGTGCCAGCAGTTTACGGGGACAGACGCGACGGTATGGCTACACCTTC; CDR3aa: CASSLRGQTRRYGYTF
j_gene: TRBJ2-1; v_gene: TRBV7-9; abundance: NA; d_gene: NA; CDR3nt: TGTGCCAGCAGCACAGAACATTCCAATGAGCAGTTCTTC; CDR3aa: CASSTEHSNEQFF
j_gene: TRBJ1-4; v_gene: TRBV7-9; abundance: NA; d_gene: NA; CDR3nt: TGTGCCAGCAGCTTAGGATCACGGGGGACTGAAAAACTGTTTTTT; CDR3aa: CASSLGSRGTEKLFF
j_gene: TRBJ2-2; v_gene: TRBV7-9; abundance: once; d_gene: TRBD1; CDR3nt: TGTGCCAGCAGCTTAGTCACAGGGGATACCGGGGAGCTGTTTTTT; CDR3aa: CASSLVTGDTGELFF
j_gene: TRBJ1-1; v_gene: TRBV28; abundance: NA; d_gene: TRBD1; CDR3nt: TGTGCCAGCAGTTTGCAGGGGGCGGATGAAGCTTTCTTT; CDR3aa: CASSLQGADEAFF
j_gene: TRBJ1-5; v_gene: TRBV6-5; abundance: NA; d_gene: NA; CDR3nt: TGTGCCAGCAGTTACTCGGGGACGGGGGTTCAGCCCCAGCATTTT; CDR3aa: CASSYSGTGVQPQHF
j_gene: TRBJ2-5; v_gene: TRBV27; abundance: NA; d_gene: NA; CDR3nt: TGTGCCAGCAGTTTAAATTCGGGGTTACGCCAAGAGACCCAGTACTTC; CDR3aa: CASSLNSGLRQETQYF
j_gene: TRBJ2-3; v_gene: TRBV19; abundance: NA; d_gene: TRBD2; CDR3nt: TGTGCCAGTAGTCCCCGGGAGGGGGTGGCCACAGATACGCAGTATTTT; CDR3aa: CASSPREGVATDTQYF
j_gene: TRBJ2-7; v_gene: TRBV5-1; abundance: NA; d_gene: TRBD2; CDR3nt: TGCGCCAGCAGGTTTCTAGCGGGGGGTTCCTACGAGCAGTACTTC; CDR3aa: CASRFLAGGSYEQYF
j_gene: TRBJ1-2; v_gene: TRBV12-5; abundance: few; d_gene: NA; CDR3nt: TGTGCTAGTGGTTTGGTGTCGGGCAGGGGAATCGATGGCTACACCTTC; CDR3aa: CASGLVSGRGIDGYTF